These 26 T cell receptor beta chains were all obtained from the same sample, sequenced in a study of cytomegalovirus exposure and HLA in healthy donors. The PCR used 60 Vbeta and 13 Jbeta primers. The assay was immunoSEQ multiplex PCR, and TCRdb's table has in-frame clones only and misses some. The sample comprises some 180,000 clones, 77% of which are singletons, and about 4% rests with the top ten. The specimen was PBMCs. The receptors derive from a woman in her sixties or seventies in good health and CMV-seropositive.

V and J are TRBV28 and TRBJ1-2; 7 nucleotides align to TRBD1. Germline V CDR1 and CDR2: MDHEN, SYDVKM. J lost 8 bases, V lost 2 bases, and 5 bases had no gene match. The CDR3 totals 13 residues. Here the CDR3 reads CASSLPLRGGYTF. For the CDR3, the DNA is TGTGCCAGCAGTTTACCCCTCAGGGGGGGCTACACCTTC.

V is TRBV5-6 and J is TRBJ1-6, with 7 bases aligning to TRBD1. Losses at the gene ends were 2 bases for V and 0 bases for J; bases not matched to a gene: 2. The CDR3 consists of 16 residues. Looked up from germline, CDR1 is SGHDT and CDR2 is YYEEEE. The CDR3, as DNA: TGTGCCAGCAGCTTAGCAGGGGGCTCCTATAATTCACCCCTCCACTTT. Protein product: CASSLAGGSYNSPLHF.

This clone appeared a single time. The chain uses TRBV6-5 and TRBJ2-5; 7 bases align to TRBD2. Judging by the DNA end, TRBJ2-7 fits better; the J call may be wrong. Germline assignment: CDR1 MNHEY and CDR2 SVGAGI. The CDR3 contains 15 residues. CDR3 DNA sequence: TGTGCCAGCAGTTACTCGGGGACTATGGGCTACGAGCAGTACTTC. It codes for CASSYSGTMGYEQYF.

CDR3 nucleotides: TGCGCCAGCAGGGCAGGGACTAGCGGGAGCGGAGAGACCCAGTACTTC. It encodes CASRAGTSGSGETQYF. The rearrangement uses TRBV5-1 and TRBJ2-5, with TRBD2 matching 14 bases. The germline CDR1 and CDR2 sequences are SGHRS and YFSETQ. The CDR3 spans 16 residues. Germline trimming cut 5 bases from V and 4 bases from J; bases unmatched to any gene: 7.

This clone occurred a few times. CDR3 sequence: CASSQDSHTLAGGRRDEQFF. DNA for the CDR3: TGCGCCAGCAGCCAAGACTCCCATACACTAGCGGGAGGGCGGAGGGATGAGCAGTTCTTC. The J gene is TRBJ2-1, the V gene TRBV4-1; TRBD2 matches at 13 bases. CDR1 is MGHRA and CDR2 is YSYEKL in the germline V gene. The junction had 16 bases not matched to a gene; V was cut back by 0 bases and J by 8 bases. The CDR3 is made up of 20 amino acids.

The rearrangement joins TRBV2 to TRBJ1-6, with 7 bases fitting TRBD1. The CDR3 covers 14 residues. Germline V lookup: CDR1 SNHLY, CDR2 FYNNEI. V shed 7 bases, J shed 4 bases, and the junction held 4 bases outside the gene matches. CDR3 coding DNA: TGTGCCAGCAACCCGACAGGGTATAATTCACCCCTCCACTTT. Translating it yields CASNPTGYNSPLHF.

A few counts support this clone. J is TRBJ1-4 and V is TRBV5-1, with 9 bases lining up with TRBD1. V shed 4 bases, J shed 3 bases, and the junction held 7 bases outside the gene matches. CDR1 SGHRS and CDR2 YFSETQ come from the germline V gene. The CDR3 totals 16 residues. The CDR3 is CASSLGDRVANEKLFF. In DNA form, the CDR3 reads TGCGCCAGCAGCCTCGGGGACAGGGTGGCTAATGAAAAACTGTTTTTT.

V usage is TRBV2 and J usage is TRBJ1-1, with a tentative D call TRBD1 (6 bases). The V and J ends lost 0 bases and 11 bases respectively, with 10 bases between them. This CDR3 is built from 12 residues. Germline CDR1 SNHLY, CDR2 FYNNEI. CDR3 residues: CASSEAFRGAFF. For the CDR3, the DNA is TGTGCCAGCAGTGAAGCGTTCAGGGGTGCTTTCTTT.

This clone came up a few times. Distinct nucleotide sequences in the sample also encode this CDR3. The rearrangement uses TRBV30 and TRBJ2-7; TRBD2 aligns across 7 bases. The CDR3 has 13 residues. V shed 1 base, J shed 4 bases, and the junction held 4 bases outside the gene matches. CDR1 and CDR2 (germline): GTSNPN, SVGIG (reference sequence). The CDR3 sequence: CAWSGGLEYEQYF. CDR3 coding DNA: TGTGCCTGGAGTGGAGGACTAGAGTACGAGCAGTACTTC. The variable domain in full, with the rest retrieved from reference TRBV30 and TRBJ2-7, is SQTIHQWPATLVQPVGSPLSLECTVEGTSNPNLYWYRQAAGRGLQLLFYSVGIGQISSEVPQNLSASRPQDRQFILSSKKLLLSDSGFYLCAWSGGLEYEQYFGPGTRLTVT.

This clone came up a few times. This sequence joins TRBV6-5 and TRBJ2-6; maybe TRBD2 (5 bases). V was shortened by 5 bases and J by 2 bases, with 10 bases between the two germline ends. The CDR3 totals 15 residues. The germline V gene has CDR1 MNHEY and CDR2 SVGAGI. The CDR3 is CASSRDGAGANVLTF. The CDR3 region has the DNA TGTGCCAGCAGTAGAGACGGGGCTGGGGCCAACGTCCTGACTTTC.

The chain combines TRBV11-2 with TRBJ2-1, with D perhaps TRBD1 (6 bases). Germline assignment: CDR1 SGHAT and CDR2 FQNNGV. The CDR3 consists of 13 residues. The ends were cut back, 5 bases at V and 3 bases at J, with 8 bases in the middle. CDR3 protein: CASSPDSYNEQFF. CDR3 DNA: TGTGCCAGCAGCCCGGACAGCTACAATGAGCAGTTCTTC.

This CDR3 reads CASSLGPAGVAYNEQFF. For the CDR3, the DNA is TGTGCCAGCAGCTTGGGACCTGCAGGGGTCGCCTACAATGAGCAGTTCTTC. This chain joins TRBV5-6 and TRBJ2-1; D might be TRBD1 (6 bases). This CDR3 has 17 amino acids. Trimming took 0 bases from V and 2 from J, leaving 15 bases between them. Per the germline V gene, CDR1 is SGHDT and CDR2 is YYEEEE.

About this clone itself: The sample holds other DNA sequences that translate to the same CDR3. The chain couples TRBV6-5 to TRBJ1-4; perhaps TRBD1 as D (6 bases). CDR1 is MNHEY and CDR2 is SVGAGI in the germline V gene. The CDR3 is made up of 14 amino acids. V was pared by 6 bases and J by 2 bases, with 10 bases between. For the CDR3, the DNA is TGTGCCAGCAGACGAACAGGGACTAATGAAAAACTGTTTTTT. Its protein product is CASRRTGTNEKLFF.

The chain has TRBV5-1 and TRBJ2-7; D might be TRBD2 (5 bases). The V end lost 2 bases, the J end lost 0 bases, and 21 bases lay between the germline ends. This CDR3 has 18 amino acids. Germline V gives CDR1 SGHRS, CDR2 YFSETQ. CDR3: CASSFDGPRTGSSYEQYF. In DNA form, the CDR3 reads TGCGCCAGCAGCTTCGACGGCCCCCGGACTGGGAGCTCCTACGAGCAGTACTTC.

CDR3 sequence: CASSFGGSNLYNEQFF. CDR3 DNA: TGTGCCAGCAGCTTCGGGGGGTCTAATCTATACAATGAGCAGTTCTTC. V is TRBV5-4 and J is TRBJ2-1; 7 nucleotides line up with TRBD2. J was trimmed by 4 bases and V by 2 bases; bases with no gene match: 9. In germline, CDR1 is SGHNT, CDR2 YYREEE (reference sequence). The CDR3 spans 16 residues.

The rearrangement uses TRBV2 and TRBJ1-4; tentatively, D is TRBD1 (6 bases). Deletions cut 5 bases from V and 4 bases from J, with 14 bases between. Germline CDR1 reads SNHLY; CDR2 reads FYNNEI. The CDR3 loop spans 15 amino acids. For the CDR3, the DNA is TGTGCCAGCAGTCAGAACAGGGCTGGTAATGAAAAACTGTTTTTT. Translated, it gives CASSQNRAGNEKLFF.

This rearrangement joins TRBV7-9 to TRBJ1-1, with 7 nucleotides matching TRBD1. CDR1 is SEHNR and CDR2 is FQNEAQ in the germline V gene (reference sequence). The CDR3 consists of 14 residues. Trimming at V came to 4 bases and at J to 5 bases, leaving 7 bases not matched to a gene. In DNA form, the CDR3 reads TGTGCCAGCAGCTCTCAGGGGGTACGGACTGAAGCTTTCTTT. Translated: CASSSQGVRTEAFF.

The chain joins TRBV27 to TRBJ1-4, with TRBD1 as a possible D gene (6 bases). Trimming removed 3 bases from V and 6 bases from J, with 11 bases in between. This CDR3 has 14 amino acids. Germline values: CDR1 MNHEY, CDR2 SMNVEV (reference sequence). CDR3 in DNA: TGTGCCAGCAGTTTTAGGGGGGGTGATGAAAAACTGTTTTTT. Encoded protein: CASSFRGGDEKLFF.

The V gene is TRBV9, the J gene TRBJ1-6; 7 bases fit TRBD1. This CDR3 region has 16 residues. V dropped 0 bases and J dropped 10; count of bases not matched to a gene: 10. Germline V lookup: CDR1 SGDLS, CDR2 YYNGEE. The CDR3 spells CASSVGGGQGGSPLHF. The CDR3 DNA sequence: TGTGCCAGCAGCGTAGGGGGTGGGCAAGGGGGCTCACCCCTCCACTTT.

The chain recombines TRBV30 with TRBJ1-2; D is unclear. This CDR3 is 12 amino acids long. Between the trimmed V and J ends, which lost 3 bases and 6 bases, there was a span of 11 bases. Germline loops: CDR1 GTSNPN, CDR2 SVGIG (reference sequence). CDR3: CAWSLGSHGYTF. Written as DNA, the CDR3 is TGTGCCTGGAGCCTCGGGAGTCATGGCTACACCTTC.

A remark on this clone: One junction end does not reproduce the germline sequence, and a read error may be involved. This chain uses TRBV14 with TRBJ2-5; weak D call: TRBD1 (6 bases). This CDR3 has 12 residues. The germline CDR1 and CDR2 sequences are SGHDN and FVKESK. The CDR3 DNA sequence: TGTGCCAGCAGCCAAGAAGACAGGTCATGTCACTTC. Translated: CASSQEDRSCHF.

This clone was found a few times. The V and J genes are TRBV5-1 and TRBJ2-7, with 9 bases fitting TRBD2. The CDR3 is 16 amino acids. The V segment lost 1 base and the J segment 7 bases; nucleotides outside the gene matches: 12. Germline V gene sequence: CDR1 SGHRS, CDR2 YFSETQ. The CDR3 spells CASSLSSGNVRGEQYF. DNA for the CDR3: TGCGCCAGCAGCTTGTCTAGCGGGAACGTGAGGGGGGAGCAGTACTTC.

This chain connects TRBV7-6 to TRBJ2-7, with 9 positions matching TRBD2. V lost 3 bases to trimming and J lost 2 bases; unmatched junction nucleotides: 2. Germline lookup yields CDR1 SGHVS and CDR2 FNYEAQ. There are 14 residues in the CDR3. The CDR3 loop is CASSLTSGAYEQYF. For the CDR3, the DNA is TGTGCCAGCAGCTTGACTAGCGGAGCCTACGAGCAGTACTTC.

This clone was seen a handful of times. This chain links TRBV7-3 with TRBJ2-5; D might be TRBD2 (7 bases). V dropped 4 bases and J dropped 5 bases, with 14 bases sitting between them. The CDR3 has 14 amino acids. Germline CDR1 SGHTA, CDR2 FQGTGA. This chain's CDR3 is CASSSAGAGETQYF. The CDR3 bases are TGTGCCAGCAGCTCCGCGGGGGCGGGTGAGACCCAGTACTTC.

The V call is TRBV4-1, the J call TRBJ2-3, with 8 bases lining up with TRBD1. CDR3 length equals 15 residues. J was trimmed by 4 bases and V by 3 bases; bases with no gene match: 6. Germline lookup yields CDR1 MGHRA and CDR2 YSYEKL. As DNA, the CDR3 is TGCGCCAGCAGCCACGGACAGGGCGGCGCAGATACGCAGTATTTT. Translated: CASSHGQGGADTQYF.

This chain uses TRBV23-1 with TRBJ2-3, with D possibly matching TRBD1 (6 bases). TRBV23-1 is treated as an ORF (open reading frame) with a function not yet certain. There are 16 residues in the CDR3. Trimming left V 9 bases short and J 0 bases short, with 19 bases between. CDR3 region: CARVPGHPASTDTQYF. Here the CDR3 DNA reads TGCGCCAGAGTACCGGGACACCCAGCTAGCACAGATACGCAGTATTTT.